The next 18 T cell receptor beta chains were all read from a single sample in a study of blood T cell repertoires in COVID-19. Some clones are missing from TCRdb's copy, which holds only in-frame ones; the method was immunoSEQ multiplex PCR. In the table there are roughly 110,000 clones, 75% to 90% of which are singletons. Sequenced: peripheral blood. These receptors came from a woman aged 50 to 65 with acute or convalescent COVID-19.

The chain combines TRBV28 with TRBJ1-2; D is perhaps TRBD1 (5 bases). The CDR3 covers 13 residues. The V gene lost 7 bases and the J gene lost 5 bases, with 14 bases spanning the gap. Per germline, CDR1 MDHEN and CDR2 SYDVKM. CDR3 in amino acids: CASNILGGYGYTF. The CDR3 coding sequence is TGTGCCAGCAATATTCTGGGGGGGTATGGCTACACCTTC.

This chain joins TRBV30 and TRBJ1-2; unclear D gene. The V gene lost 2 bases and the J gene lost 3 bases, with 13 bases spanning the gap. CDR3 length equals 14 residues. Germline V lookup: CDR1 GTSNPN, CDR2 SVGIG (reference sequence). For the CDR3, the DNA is TGTGCCTGGAGTACCAATTTTAGATACTATGGCTACACCTTC. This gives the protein CAWSTNFRYYGYTF. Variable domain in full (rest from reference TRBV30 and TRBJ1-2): SQTIHQWPATLVQPVGSPLSLECTVEGTSNPNLYWYRQAAGRGLQLLFYSVGIGQISSEVPQNLSASRPQDRQFILSSKKLLLSDSGFYLCAWSTNFRYYGYTFGSGTRLTVV.

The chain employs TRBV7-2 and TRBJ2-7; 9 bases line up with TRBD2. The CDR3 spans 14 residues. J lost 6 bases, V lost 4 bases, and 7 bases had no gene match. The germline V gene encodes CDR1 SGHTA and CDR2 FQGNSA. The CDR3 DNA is TGTGCCAGCAGCTCCGGGACTAGCACAATCGAGCAGTACTTC. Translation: CASSSGTSTIEQYF.

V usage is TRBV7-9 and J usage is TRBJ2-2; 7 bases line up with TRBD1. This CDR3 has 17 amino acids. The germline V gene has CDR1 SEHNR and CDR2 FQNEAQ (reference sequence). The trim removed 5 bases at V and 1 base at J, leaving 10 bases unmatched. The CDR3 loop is CASSHWQGVMNTGELFF. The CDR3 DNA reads TGTGCCAGCAGCCACTGGCAGGGGGTCATGAACACCGGGGAGCTGTTTTTT.

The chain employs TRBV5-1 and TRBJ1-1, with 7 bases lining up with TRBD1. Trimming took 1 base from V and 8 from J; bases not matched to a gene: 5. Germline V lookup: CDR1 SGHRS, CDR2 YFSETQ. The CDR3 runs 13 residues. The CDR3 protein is CASSLRGGTEAFF. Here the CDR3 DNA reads TGCGCCAGCAGCTTGCGAGGGGGCACCGAAGCTTTCTTT.

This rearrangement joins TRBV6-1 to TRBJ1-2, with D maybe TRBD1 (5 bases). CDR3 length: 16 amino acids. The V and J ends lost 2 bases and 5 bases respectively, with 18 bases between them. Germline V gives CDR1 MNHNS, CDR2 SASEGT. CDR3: CASSEILGRALYGYTF. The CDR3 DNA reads TGTGCCAGCAGTGAAATTTTGGGCAGGGCCCTATATGGCTACACCTTC.

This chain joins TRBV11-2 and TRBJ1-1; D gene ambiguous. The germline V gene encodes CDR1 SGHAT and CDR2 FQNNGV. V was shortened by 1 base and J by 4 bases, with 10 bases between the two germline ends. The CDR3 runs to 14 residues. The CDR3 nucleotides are TGTGCCAGCAGCTTAGGCCTCGCGGCCACTGAAGCTTTCTTT. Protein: CASSLGLAATEAFF.

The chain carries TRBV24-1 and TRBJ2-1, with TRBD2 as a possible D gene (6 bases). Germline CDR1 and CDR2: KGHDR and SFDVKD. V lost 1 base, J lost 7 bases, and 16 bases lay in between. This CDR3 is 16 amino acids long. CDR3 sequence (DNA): TGTGCCACCAGTGATTTAGTCGGAGGGTCTCGAAATGAGCAGTTCTTC. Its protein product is CATSDLVGGSRNEQFF.

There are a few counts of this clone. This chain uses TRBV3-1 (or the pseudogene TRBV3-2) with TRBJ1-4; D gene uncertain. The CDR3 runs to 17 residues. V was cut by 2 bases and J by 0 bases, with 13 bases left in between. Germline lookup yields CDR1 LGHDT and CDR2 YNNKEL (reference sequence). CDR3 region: CASSQTDLIATNEKLFF. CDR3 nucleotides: TGTGCCAGCAGCCAAACAGATTTAATTGCAACTAATGAAAAACTGTTTTTT.

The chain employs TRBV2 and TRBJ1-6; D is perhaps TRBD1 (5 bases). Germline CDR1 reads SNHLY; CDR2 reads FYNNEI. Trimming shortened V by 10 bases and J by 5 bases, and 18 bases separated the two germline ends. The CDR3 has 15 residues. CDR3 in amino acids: CATDPARVHNSPLHF. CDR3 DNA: TGTGCCACGGACCCCGCCAGGGTCCATAATTCACCCCTCCACTTT.

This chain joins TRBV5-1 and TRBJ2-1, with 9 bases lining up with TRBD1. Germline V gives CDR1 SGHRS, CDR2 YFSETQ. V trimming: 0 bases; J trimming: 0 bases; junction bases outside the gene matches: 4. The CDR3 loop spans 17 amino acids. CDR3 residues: CASSLGPGQGSYNEQFF. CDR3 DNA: TGCGCCAGCAGCTTGGGGCCGGGACAGGGCTCCTACAATGAGCAGTTCTTC.

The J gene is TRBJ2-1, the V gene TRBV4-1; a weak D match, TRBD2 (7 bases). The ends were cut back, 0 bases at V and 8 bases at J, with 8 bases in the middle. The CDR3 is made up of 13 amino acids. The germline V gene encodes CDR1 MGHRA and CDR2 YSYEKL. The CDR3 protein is CASSQEGGDEQFF. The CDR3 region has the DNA TGCGCCAGCAGCCAAGAAGGGGGGGATGAGCAGTTCTTC.

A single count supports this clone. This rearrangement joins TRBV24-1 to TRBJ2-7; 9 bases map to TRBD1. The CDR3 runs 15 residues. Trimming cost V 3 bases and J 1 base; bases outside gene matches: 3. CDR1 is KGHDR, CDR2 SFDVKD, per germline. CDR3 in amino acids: CATSDPGTGSYEQYF. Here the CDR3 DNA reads TGTGCCACCAGTGATCCCGGGACAGGGTCCTACGAGCAGTACTTC.

The CDR3 DNA reads TGTGCCAGCAGCTTAGCGGGACTGTCCTACAATGAGCAGTTCTTC. Residues: CASSLAGLSYNEQFF. The chain has TRBV7-9 and TRBJ2-1; TRBD2 is a possible D gene (6 bases). Germline CDR1 and CDR2: SEHNR and FQNEAQ (reference sequence). CDR3 length: 15 amino acids. V gave up 0 bases and J gave up 1 base, with 7 bases separating them.

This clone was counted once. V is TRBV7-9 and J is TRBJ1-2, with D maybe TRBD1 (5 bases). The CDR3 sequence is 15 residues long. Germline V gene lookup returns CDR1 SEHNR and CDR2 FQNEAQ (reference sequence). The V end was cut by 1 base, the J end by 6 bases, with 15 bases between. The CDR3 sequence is CASSLGEGLGDGYTF. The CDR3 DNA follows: TGTGCCAGCAGCTTAGGGGAGGGACTTGGGGATGGCTACACCTTC.

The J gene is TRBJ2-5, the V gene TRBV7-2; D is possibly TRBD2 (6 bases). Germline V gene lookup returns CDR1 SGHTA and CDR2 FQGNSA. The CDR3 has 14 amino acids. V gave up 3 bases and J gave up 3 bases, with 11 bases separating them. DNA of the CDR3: TGTGCCAGCAGCTTCCAGACGGGGGAAGAGACCCAGTACTTC. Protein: CASSFQTGEETQYF.

The DNA for the CDR3 is TGCAGCGTTGATCTGGAGGGACGGGGGCCCCAGCATTTT. Residues: CSVDLEGRGPQHF. The chain is built from TRBV29-1 and TRBJ1-5; maybe TRBD1 (5 bases). Trimming shortened V by 3 bases and J by 9 bases, and 15 bases separated the two germline ends. The germline CDR1 and CDR2 sequences are SQVTM and ANQGSEA. The CDR3 is 13 residues long.

The CDR3 coding sequence is TGCGCCAGCAGAACAGGGGGCGGGACTGAAGCTTTCTTT. Translating gives CASRTGGGTEAFF. This sequence joins TRBV10-2 and TRBJ1-1; 9 nucleotides align to TRBD1. This CDR3 has 13 residues. CDR1 WSHSY and CDR2 SAAADI come from the germline V gene. The junction had 4 bases not matched to a gene; V was cut back by 6 bases and J by 5 bases.